This T cell receptor (beta chain) was profiled in a study of blood T cell repertoires in COVID-19. Only in-frame clones appear in the TCRdb table, and some are missing; sequencing was by immunoSEQ multiplex PCR. The sample lists 220,000 or so clones, 80% to 90% occurring once. The V gene's germline CDR1 is MNHNS and CDR2 SASEGT. The CDR3 extends over 13 amino acids. The V end lost 1 base, the J end lost 3 bases, and 6 bases lay between the germline ends. What was sequenced was peripheral blood. This TCR was recovered from a middle-aged man who had recovered from COVID-19. The chain links TRBV6-1 to TRBJ1-1, with D unresolved. The CDR3 is CASSEERYTEAFF. As DNA, the CDR3 is TGTGCCAGCAGTGAAGAGAGGTACACTGAAGCTTTCTTT.